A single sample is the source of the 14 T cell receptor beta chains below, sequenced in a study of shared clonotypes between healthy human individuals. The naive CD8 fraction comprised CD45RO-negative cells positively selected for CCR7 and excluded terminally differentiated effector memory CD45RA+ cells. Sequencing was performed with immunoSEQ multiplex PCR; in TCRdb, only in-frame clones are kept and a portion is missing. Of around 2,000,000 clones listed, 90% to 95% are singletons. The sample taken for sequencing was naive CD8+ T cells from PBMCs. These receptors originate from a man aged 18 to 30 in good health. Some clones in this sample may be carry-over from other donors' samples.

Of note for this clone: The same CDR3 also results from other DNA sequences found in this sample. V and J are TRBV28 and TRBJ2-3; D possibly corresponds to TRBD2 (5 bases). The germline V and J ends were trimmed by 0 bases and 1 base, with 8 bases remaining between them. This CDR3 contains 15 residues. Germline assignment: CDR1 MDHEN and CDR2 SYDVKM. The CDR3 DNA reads TGTGCCAGCAGTTTATGGGGAGAGGGCACAGATACGCAGTATTTT. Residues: CASSLWGEGTDTQYF.

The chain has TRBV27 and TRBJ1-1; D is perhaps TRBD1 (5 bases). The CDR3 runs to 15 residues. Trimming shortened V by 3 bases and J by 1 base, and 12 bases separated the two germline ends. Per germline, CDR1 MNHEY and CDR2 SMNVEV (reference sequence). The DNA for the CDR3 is TGTGCCAGCAGTTTGCGGGGGGACCGGAACACTGAAGCTTTCTTT. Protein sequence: CASSLRGDRNTEAFF.

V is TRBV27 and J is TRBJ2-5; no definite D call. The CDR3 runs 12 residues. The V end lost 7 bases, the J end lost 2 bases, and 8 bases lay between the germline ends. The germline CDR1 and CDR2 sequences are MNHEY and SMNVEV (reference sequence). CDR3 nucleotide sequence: TGTGCCAGCATGTCCAGGCAAGAGACCCAGTACTTC. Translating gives CASMSRQETQYF.

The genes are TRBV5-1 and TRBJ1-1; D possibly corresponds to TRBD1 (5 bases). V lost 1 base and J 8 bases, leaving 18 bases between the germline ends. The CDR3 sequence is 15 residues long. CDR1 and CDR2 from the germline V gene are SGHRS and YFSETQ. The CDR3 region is CASSLTASNRNEAFF. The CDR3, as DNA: TGCGCCAGCAGCTTGACGGCGTCCAACAGGAACGAAGCTTTCTTT. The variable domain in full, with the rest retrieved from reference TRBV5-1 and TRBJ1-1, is KAGVTQTPRYLIKTRGQQVTLSCSPISGHRSVSWYQQTPGQGLQFLFEYFSETQRNKGNFPGRFSGRQFSNSRSEMNVSTLELGDSALYLCASSLTASNRNEAFFGQGTRLTVV.

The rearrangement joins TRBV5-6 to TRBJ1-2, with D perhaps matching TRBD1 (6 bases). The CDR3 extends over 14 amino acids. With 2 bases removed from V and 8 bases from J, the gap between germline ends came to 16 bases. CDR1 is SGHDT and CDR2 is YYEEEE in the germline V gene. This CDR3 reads CASSFGQSPRGYTF. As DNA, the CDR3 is TGTGCCAGCAGCTTTGGACAGTCGCCCCGCGGCTACACCTTC.

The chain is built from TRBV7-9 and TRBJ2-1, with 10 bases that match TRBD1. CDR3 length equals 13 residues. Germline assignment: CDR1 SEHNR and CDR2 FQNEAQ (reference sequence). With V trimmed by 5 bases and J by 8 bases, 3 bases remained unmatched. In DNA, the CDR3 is TGTGCCAGCAGCCCGGGACAGGGGTATGAGCAGTTCTTC. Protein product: CASSPGQGYEQFF.

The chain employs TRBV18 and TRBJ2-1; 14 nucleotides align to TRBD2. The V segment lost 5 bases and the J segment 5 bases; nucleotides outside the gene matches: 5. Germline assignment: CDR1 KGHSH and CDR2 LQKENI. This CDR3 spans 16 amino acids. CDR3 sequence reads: CASSSRLAGGDNEQFF. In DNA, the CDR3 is TGTGCCAGCTCATCTAGACTAGCGGGAGGGGACAATGAGCAGTTCTTC.

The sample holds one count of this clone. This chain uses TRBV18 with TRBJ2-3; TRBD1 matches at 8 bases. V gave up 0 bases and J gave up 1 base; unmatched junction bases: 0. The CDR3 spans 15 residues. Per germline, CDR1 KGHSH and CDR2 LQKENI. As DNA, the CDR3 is TGTGCCAGCTCACCACCGGACAGGGGCACAGATACGCAGTATTTT. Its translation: CASSPPDRGTDTQYF.

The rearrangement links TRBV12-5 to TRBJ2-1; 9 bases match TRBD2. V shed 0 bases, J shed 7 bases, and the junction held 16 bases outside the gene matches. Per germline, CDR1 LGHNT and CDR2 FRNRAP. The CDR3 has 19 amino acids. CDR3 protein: CASGLVSWGSGRSVNEQFF. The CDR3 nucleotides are TGTGCTAGTGGTTTGGTATCTTGGGGGAGCGGGAGGTCAGTGAATGAGCAGTTCTTC.

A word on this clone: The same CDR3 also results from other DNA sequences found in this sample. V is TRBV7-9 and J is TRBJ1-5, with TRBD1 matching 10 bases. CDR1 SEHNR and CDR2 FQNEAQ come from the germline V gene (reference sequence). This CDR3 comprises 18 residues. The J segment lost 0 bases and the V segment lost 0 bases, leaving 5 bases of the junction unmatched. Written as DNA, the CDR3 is TGTGCCAGCAGCTTAGCGGGACAGGGGCCATATAGCAATCAGCCCCAGCATTTT. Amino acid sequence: CASSLAGQGPYSNQPQHF.

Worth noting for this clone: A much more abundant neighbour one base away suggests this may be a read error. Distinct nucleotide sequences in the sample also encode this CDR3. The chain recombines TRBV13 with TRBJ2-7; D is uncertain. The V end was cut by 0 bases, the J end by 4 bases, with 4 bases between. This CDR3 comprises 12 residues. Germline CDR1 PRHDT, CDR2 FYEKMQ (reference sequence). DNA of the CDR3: TGTGCCAGCAGCTTAGGGGTATACGAGCAGTACTTC. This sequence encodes CASSLGVYEQYF.

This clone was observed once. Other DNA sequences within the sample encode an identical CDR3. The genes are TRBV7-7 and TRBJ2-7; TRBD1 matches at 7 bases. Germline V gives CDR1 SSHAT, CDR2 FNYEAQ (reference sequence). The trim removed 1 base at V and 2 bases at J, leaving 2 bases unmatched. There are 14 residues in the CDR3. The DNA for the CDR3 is TGTGCCAGCAGCTTAGGGACAGGACCCTACGAGCAGTACTTC. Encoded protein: CASSLGTGPYEQYF.

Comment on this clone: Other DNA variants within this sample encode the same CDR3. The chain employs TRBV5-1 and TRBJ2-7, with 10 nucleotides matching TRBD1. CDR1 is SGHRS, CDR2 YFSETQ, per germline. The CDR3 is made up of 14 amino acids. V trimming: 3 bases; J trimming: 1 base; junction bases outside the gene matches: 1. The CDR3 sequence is CASSWTGGSYEQYF. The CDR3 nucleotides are TGCGCCAGCAGCTGGACAGGGGGATCCTACGAGCAGTACTTC.

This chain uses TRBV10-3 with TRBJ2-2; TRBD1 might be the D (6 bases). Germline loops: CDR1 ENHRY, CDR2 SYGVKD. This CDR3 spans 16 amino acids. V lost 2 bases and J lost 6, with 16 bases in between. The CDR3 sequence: CAISEGAAQGPGELFF. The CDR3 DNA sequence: TGTGCCATCAGTGAGGGCGCGGCGCAGGGGCCCGGGGAGCTGTTTTTT.